These T cell receptor beta chains were read from a single sample in a study of blood T cell repertoires in COVID-19. Clones were sequenced by immunoSEQ multiplex PCR, and TCRdb holds only the in-frame ones, with some missing. Of 200,000 to 250,000 clones detected, 70% to 90% appear once; the ten largest clones hold less than 3.5%. The sequencing sample was made of peripheral blood. These receptors were obtained from a man under 40 with COVID-19, enrolled during active disease. CDR3s include the opening cysteine and the closing phenylalanine or tryptophan. The D gene is left open where the match is weak. The listing skips clone size in some rows; elsewhere it reads once, few, many or a size class.

TRBV6-5	once	.	TRBJ1-1	TGTGCCAGCAGTTATGAGGGTTTGAACACTGAAGCTTTCTTT	CASSYEGLNTEAFF
TRBV19	.	TRBD1	TRBJ2-1	TGTGCCAGTAGTGTTCTCAGACAGGGAGATGGTGAGCAGTTCTTC	CASSVLRQGDGEQFF
TRBV19	.	.	TRBJ2-2	TGTGCCAGTAGTATAGCTCCCGCAGGACAGACTTCCACCGGGGAGCTGTTTTTT	CASSIAPAGQTSTGELFF
TRBV4-2	.	.	TRBJ2-7	TGTGCCAGCAGGGGGGGTATGTACGAGCAGTACTTC	CASRGGMYEQYF
TRBV27	.	.	TRBJ2-2	TGTGCCAGCAGACCCACGGGTTTCACCGGGGAGCTGTTTTTT	CASRPTGFTGELFF
TRBV28	.	.	TRBJ2-3	TGTGCCAGCAGCTACCCCGGGGGTACCAGCACAGATACGCAGTATTTT	CASSYPGGTSTDTQYF
TRBV5-1	.	.	TRBJ2-3	TGCGCCAGCACGGATGGGGGGGCTTACACAGATACGCAGTATTTT	CASTDGGAYTDTQYF
TRBV6-2/TRBV6-3	.	.	TRBJ2-7	TGTGCCAGCAGTTTACAGGACAGCCTTTACGAGCAGTACTTC	CASSLQDSLYEQYF
TRBV19	.	TRBD1	TRBJ2-5	TGTGCCAGTAGTATAGATCCCGGGACAGGACTAGAGACCCAGTACTTC	CASSIDPGTGLETQYF
TRBV4-2	.	.	TRBJ1-6	TGTGCCAGCAGCCATATCGGGCGGGGCAATTCACCCCTCCACTTT	CASSHIGRGNSPLHF
TRBV7-6	.	.	TRBJ1-3	TGTGCCAGCAGCTTATCAGGGGCTGGAGGAAACACCATATATTTT	CASSLSGAGGNTIYF
TRBV14	.	TRBD1	TRBJ1-1	TGTGCCAGCAGCCAGGGGACAGGGAAGGACACTGAAGCTTTCTTT	CASSQGTGKDTEAFF
TRBV19	.	.	TRBJ2-2	TGTGCCAGTGGTTTTGGGGCAACGAACACCGGGGAGCTGTTTTTT	CASGFGATNTGELFF
TRBV19	.	TRBD1	TRBJ1-2	TGTGCCAGTAGTATCCGGGACAGTTACGAGACCTTCGTCTATGGCTACACCTTC	CASSIRDSYETFVYGYTF
TRBV4-1	.	TRBD2	TRBJ2-1	TGCGCCTCCGGAGGGAGCGGGGGGGAGCAGTTCTTC	CASGGSGGEQFF
TRBV5-1	.	TRBD2	TRBJ2-3	TGCGCCAGCAGTCTCCCTAGCGGGGCTATAGATACGCAGTATTTT	CASSLPSGAIDTQYF
TRBV4-2	.	TRBD2	TRBJ2-7	TGTGCCAGCAGCCAAAGGGGAGGGGACGACGAGCAGTACTTC	CASSQRGGDDEQYF
TRBV27	.	.	TRBJ2-7	TGTGCCAGCAGTTTCTCTTCCTCCTACGAGCAGTACTTC	CASSFSSSYEQYF
TRBV10-3	.	.	TRBJ2-7	TGTGCCATCAGTGAGGCAGATACGCCCTACGAGCAGTACTTC	CAISEADTPYEQYF
TRBV15	once	.	TRBJ2-1	TGTGCCACCAGCAGAGCGGCTAGCGAGGACTACAATGAGCAGTTCTTC	CATSRAASEDYNEQFF
TRBV27	.	TRBD2	TRBJ2-1	TGTGCCAGCAGTTTTGAACGTACCGGCGGGAGGGTCGGGAATGAGCAGTTCTTC	CASSFERTGGRVGNEQFF
TRBV9	.	.	TRBJ1-2	TGTGCCAGCAGCCCCGGGGTGTTCTATGGCTACACCTTC	CASSPGVFYGYTF
TRBV19	.	.	TRBJ2-7	TGTGCCAGTACCCCTCGAGGCACAACCTACGAGCAGTACTTC	CASTPRGTTYEQYF